A selection of T cell receptor beta chains follows, all from one sample in a study of blood T cell repertoires in COVID-19. Assay used: immunoSEQ multiplex PCR; TCRdb lists only in-frame clones, some missing. The data show 150,000 to 200,000 clones, 65% to 90% seen once. The sequenced material came from peripheral blood. These receptors originate from a man aged 60 to 75 with acute or convalescent COVID-19. Both conserved end residues are part of each CDR3. A D gene is named only where the DNA matches it firmly. Not every row has a clone size; where given, it reads once, few, many or a size class.

D gene | J gene | V gene | clone size | CDR3 protein | CDR3 DNA
TRBD2 | TRBJ2-1 | TRBV5-4 | NA | CASSLGLAVSYNEQFF | TGTGCCAGCAGCTTGGGACTAGCGGTCTCCTACAATGAGCAGTTCTTC
NA | TRBJ2-7 | TRBV2 | NA | CASRTRTPGHEQYF | TGTGCCAGCAGGACCCGAACCCCAGGCCACGAGCAGTACTTC
TRBD1 | TRBJ1-5 | TRBV2 | many | CASSDRAQPQHF | TGTGCCAGCAGCGACAGGGCTCAGCCCCAGCATTTT
TRBD1 | TRBJ1-4 | TRBV5-1 | NA | CASSSGTGGSFTNEKLFF | TGCGCCAGCAGCTCCGGGACAGGGGGCTCATTTACTAATGAAAAACTGTTTTTT
NA | TRBJ2-1 | TRBV19 | NA | CASSILSGSYNEQFF | TGTGCCAGTAGTATACTGTCCGGCTCCTACAATGAGCAGTTCTTC
NA | TRBJ2-2 | TRBV15 | NA | CATSRGASGGELFF | TGTGCCACCAGCAGAGGTGCTAGTGGCGGGGAGCTGTTTTTT
NA | TRBJ1-1 | TRBV6-6 | NA | CASSASVGTEAFF | TGTGCCAGCAGTGCCAGCGTAGGCACTGAAGCTTTCTTT
TRBD2 | TRBJ2-5 | TRBV5-4 | NA | CASSPTPGLAGADGETQYF | TGTGCCAGCAGCCCTACACCGGGACTAGCGGGAGCGGACGGGGAGACCCAGTACTTC
NA | TRBJ1-1 | TRBV6-5 | NA | CASKQNTEAFF | TGTGCCAGCAAGCAGAACACTGAAGCTTTCTTT
NA | TRBJ1-1 | TRBV3-1/TRBV3-2 | NA | CASSQERRGSTEAFF | TGTGCCAGCAGCCAAGAACGCAGGGGTAGCACTGAAGCTTTCTTT
TRBD2 | TRBJ2-2 | TRBV2 | NA | CASKVGLAANTGELFF | TGTGCCAGCAAAGTAGGACTAGCGGCGAACACCGGGGAGCTGTTTTTT
TRBD2 | TRBJ2-1 | TRBV4-1 | NA | CASSSTSGGSYNEQFF | TGCGCCAGCAGCTCCACCTCGGGGGGCTCCTACAATGAGCAGTTCTTC
TRBD1 | TRBJ1-5 | TRBV7-2 | NA | CASSGTGSQPQHF | TGTGCCAGCAGCGGGACAGGGAGTCAGCCCCAGCATTTT
NA | TRBJ2-7 | TRBV1 | NA | CTSSQDVGRIVYEQYF | TGCACCAGCAGCCAAGATGTCGGGAGGATTGTCTACGAGCAGTACTTC
NA | TRBJ2-5 | TRBV5-4 | NA | CASSSSGRETQYF | TGTGCCAGCAGCTCGTCGGGTCGAGAGACCCAGTACTTC
NA | TRBJ2-7 | TRBV11-2 | NA | CASSLAGSGLSYEQYF | TGTGCCAGCAGCTTAGCCGGTAGCGGCCTCTCCTACGAGCAGTACTTC
NA | TRBJ1-2 | TRBV6-1 | NA | CASSARGAGKNYGYTF | TGTGCCAGCAGTGCCCGTGGGGCAGGAAAAAACTATGGCTACACCTTC
NA | TRBJ2-1 | TRBV3-1/TRBV3-2 | once | CASSPGLLMAQFF | TGTGCCAGCAGCCCTGGACTGTTAATGGCGCAGTTCTTC
NA | TRBJ1-1 | TRBV2 | medium-sized | CASSLGEATVNTEAFF | TGTGCCAGCAGCCTAGGGGAAGCGACAGTTAACACTGAAGCTTTCTTT
NA | TRBJ1-5 | TRBV2 | few | CASSANRTPRAQHF | TGTGCCAGCAGTGCAAACCGGACTCCCCGGGCCCAGCATTTT
NA | TRBJ2-2 | TRBV27 | once | CASSSISGRTGELFF | TGTGCCAGCAGTTCGATTAGCGGACGAACCGGGGAGCTGTTTTTT
TRBD1 | TRBJ2-2 | TRBV11-1 | few | CASSLARTGGLVGELFF | TGTGCCAGCAGCTTAGCCCGGACAGGGGGCCTTGTCGGGGAGCTGTTTTTT
TRBD1 | TRBJ2-5 | TRBV28 | NA | CASRSGGETQYF | TGTGCCAGCAGGTCAGGGGGCGAGACCCAGTACTTC
TRBD1 | TRBJ1-1 | TRBV29-1 | NA | CSVGTGRHTEAFF | TGCAGCGTTGGGACAGGGAGGCACACTGAAGCTTTCTTT
NA | TRBJ1-1 | TRBV24-1 | NA | CATSERGGAEAFF | TGTGCCACCAGTGAACGGGGAGGGGCTGAAGCTTTCTTT
NA | TRBJ1-2 | TRBV5-1 | NA | CASSLVGPGGNNYGYTF | TGCGCCAGCAGCTTGGTGGGGCCGGGGGGCAATAACTATGGCTACACCTTC